The 22 T cell receptor beta chains reported below all come from one sample, sequenced in a study of T cell responses to AZD1222 COVID-19 vaccine. Sequencing used immunoSEQ multiplex PCR; TCRdb keeps in-frame clones, though not all of them. There are approximately 130,000 clones in the sample; approximately 90% occur only once, and over 8% lies in the top ten. Source: peripheral blood, taken 28 days after the second AZD1222 dose. The receptors were sampled from an adult who received the AZD1222 COVID-19 vaccine.

The chain couples TRBV5-1 to TRBJ2-3; a possible D gene is TRBD1 (6 bases). Trimming took off 1 base at V and 0 bases at J, with 15 bases between the two ends. CDR1 and CDR2 (germline): SGHRS, YFSETQ. The CDR3 totals 17 residues. CDR3 loop: CASSLTLQGTSTDTQYF. The CDR3 DNA reads as TGCGCCAGCAGCTTGACCTTACAGGGAACTAGCACAGATACGCAGTATTTT.

The chain recombines TRBV12-3 or TRBV12-4 with TRBJ1-1; a weak D match, TRBD1 (6 bases). V was shortened by 1 base and J by 10 bases, with 13 bases between the two germline ends. This CDR3 region has 13 residues. The CDR3 here is CASSLEEAGAAFF. CDR3 coding DNA: TGTGCCAGCAGTTTAGAGGAAGCAGGGGCAGCTTTCTTT.

This clone has a handful of counts. The same CDR3 can be traced to other DNA sequences in this sample. The rearrangement links TRBV6-1 to TRBJ2-1, with D possibly TRBD2 on 5 matching bases. The CDR3 has 14 residues. Trimming took 1 base from V and 3 from J, leaving 7 bases between them. Germline V CDR1 and CDR2: MNHNS, SASEGT. CDR3 loop: CASSEVAGYNEQFF. CDR3 nucleotide sequence: TGTGCCAGCAGTGAAGTGGCGGGCTACAATGAGCAGTTCTTC.

The gene calls are TRBV20-1 and TRBJ2-3; D is undetermined. Between the trimmed V and J ends, which lost 3 bases and 7 bases, there was a span of 8 bases. CDR3 size: 11 residues. The germline gives CDR1 DFQATT, CDR2 SNEGSKA (reference sequence). The CDR3 reads CSASALNTQYF. CDR3 DNA: TGCAGTGCTAGCGCGCTAAATACGCAGTATTTT.

The chain has TRBV5-1 and TRBJ1-5, with TRBD1 matching over 9 bases. Trimming at V came to 2 bases and at J to 3 bases, leaving 3 bases not matched to a gene. Per germline, CDR1 SGHRS and CDR2 YFSETQ. This CDR3 is 15 amino acids long. CDR3 sequence reads: CASSLQGADNQPQHF. The CDR3 DNA follows: TGCGCCAGCAGCTTACAGGGGGCTGACAATCAGCCCCAGCATTTT. The variable domain in full, with the rest retrieved from reference TRBV5-1 and TRBJ1-5, is KAGVTQTPRYLIKTRGQQVTLSCSPISGHRSVSWYQQTPGQGLQFLFEYFSETQRNKGNFPGRFSGRQFSNSRSEMNVSTLELGDSALYLCASSLQGADNQPQHFGDGTRLSIL.

The chain joins TRBV6-4 to TRBJ1-2, with 9 nucleotides matching TRBD1. The J segment lost 4 bases and the V segment lost 5 bases, leaving 5 bases of the junction unmatched. The CDR3 is 14 amino acids. Per germline, CDR1 MRHNA and CDR2 SNTAGT. Here the CDR3 DNA reads TGTGCCAGCAGTCGACAGGGGGGACTCTATGGCTACACCTTC. Translating it yields CASSRQGGLYGYTF.

V usage is TRBV6-5 and J usage is TRBJ2-7; the D gene is possibly TRBD2 (5 bases). V lost 11 bases, J lost 0 bases, and 11 bases lay in between. The CDR3 is 12 amino acids. Germline lookup yields CDR1 MNHEY and CDR2 SVGAGI. DNA for the CDR3: TGTGCCTCCTGGGAGCTCTCCTACGAGCAGTACTTC. Its protein is CASWELSYEQYF.

Written as DNA, the CDR3 is TGTGCCAGCAGCTCCACAGGCCAGCCCCAGCATTTT. As protein: CASSSTGQPQHF. The chain joins TRBV12-3 or TRBV12-4 to TRBJ1-5; D may be TRBD1 (5 bases). Trimming took off 6 bases at V and 7 bases at J, with 10 bases between the two ends. This CDR3 is built from 12 residues.

This chain connects TRBV5-6 to TRBJ2-7, with TRBD2 matching over 11 bases. Trimming cost V 5 bases and J 0 bases; bases outside gene matches: 4. Germline CDR1 SGHDT, CDR2 YYEEEE. The CDR3 is 15 residues long. The CDR3 DNA follows: TGTGCCAGCAGGTCTAGCGGGGGGCCCTCCTACGAGCAGTACTTC. Protein sequence: CASRSSGGPSYEQYF.

In its sample, this clone was seen once. The chain joins TRBV30 to TRBJ1-5, with 7 positions matching TRBD1. CDR1 and CDR2 from the germline V gene are GTSNPN and SVGIG (reference sequence). The CDR3 covers 13 residues. Trimming removed 5 bases from V and 7 bases from J; junction bases left unmatched: 8. The CDR3 DNA reads TGTGCCTGGGGACAGGAGCGCTGGCAGCCCCAGCATTTT. It encodes CAWGQERWQPQHF.

V is TRBV30 and J is TRBJ1-4; D ambiguous. V was cut by 0 bases and J by 5 bases, with 4 bases left in between. The CDR3 length is 12 residues. CDR1 GTSNPN and CDR2 SVGIG come from the germline V gene (reference sequence). The CDR3 loop reads CAWSVQNEKLFF. Written as DNA, the CDR3 is TGTGCCTGGAGTGTACAGAATGAAAAACTGTTTTTT.

The chain is built from TRBV19 and TRBJ1-2, with unresolved D. Looked up from germline, CDR1 is LNHDA and CDR2 is SQIVND (reference sequence). CDR3 length equals 14 residues. The V end lost 3 bases, the J end lost 2 bases, and 10 bases lay between the germline ends. DNA for the CDR3: TGTGCCAGTAGTATGTGGAGAGTGAACTATGGCTACACCTTC. Translated: CASSMWRVNYGYTF.

The V gene is TRBV6-5, the J gene TRBJ1-5, with unresolved D. This CDR3 has 14 residues. CDR1 is MNHEY, CDR2 SVGAGI, per germline. Deletions cut 0 bases from V and 4 bases from J, with 7 bases between. CDR3 nucleotide sequence: TGTGCCAGCAGTTACTCAGAGAGGAATCAGCCCCAGCATTTT. Protein: CASSYSERNQPQHF.

The rearrangement uses TRBV19 and TRBJ1-1; D is possibly TRBD1 (6 bases). This CDR3 is 13 amino acids long. Germline loops: CDR1 LNHDA, CDR2 SQIVND (reference sequence). The germline V and J ends were trimmed by 1 base and 6 bases, with 9 bases remaining between them. DNA for the CDR3: TGTGCCAGTAGTATAGCAGGGGAGGCTGAAGCTTTCTTT. This codes for CASSIAGEAEAFF.

This clone was observed a single time. The J gene is TRBJ2-1, the V gene TRBV5-6; 11 bases align to TRBD2. The V segment lost 4 bases and the J segment 7 bases; nucleotides outside the gene matches: 10. CDR3 length: 16 amino acids. Germline lookup yields CDR1 SGHDT and CDR2 YYEEEE. The chain's CDR3 is CASSPRVLAGGNEQFF. Written as DNA, the CDR3 is TGTGCCAGCAGCCCAAGGGTTCTAGCGGGAGGTAATGAGCAGTTCTTC.

This chain uses TRBV7-2 with TRBJ1-6; D remains unclear. CDR3 size: 14 residues. Germline-derived CDR1 and CDR2 are SGHTA and FQGNSA. V was cut by 2 bases and J by 8 bases, with 10 bases left in between. This CDR3 reads CASSLIGIDSPLHF. The CDR3 DNA is TGTGCCAGCAGCTTAATTGGCATCGATTCACCCCTCCACTTT.

This clone was observed a single time. This chain's CDR3 is CASSGQGPEAFF. Here the CDR3 DNA reads TGCGCCAGCAGCGGACAGGGGCCTGAAGCTTTCTTT. The chain is built from TRBV5-1 and TRBJ1-1, with 9 bases lining up with TRBD1. The junction had 1 base not matched to a gene; V was cut back by 4 bases and J by 6 bases. The CDR3 runs 12 residues. Germline V gene lookup returns CDR1 SGHRS and CDR2 YFSETQ.

V is TRBV11-2 and J is TRBJ1-1; no firm D call. The V and J ends lost 3 bases and 0 bases respectively, with 8 bases between them. Germline V gives CDR1 SGHAT, CDR2 FQNNGV. The CDR3 covers 14 residues. CDR3 bases: TGTGCCAGCAGCTTGGGCTGGATGAACACTGAAGCTTTCTTT. It codes for CASSLGWMNTEAFF.

This chain connects TRBV30 to TRBJ1-2; D unresolved. Germline V gives CDR1 GTSNPN, CDR2 SVGIG (reference sequence). V was clipped by 5 bases and J by 4 bases, with 11 bases between them. The CDR3 is 12 residues long. The CDR3 nucleotides are TGTGCCTGGGGAAGGACGGTCTATGGCTACACCTTC. Protein product: CAWGRTVYGYTF.

The V and J genes are TRBV6-5 and TRBJ1-4, with 7 bases fitting TRBD1. The CDR3 runs to 12 residues. V trimming: 8 bases; J trimming: 7 bases; junction bases outside the gene matches: 4. Germline V gene lookup returns CDR1 MNHEY and CDR2 SVGAGI. This CDR3 is CASSQGGEKLFF. CDR3 nucleotide sequence: TGTGCCAGCTCGCAGGGGGGTGAAAAACTGTTTTTT.

The chain couples TRBV2 to TRBJ1-1, with no clear D. CDR3 length equals 11 residues. Per the germline V gene, CDR1 is SNHLY and CDR2 is FYNNEI. The V end lost 4 bases, the J end lost 7 bases, and 7 bases lay between the germline ends. The CDR3 DNA is TGTGCCAGCAGTGTGACCCTTGAAGCTTTCTTT. This translates into CASSVTLEAFF.

This chain joins TRBV12-2 and TRBJ2-1; TRBD2 was called by the table and not checked on the DNA. TRBV12-2 represents a pseudogene. This CDR3 is 17 amino acids long. This CDR3 reads CASRLRLAGGPLNEQFF. CDR3 DNA: TGTGCAAGTCGCTTACGGTTAGCGGGAGGGCCCTTGAATGAGCAGTTCTTC.